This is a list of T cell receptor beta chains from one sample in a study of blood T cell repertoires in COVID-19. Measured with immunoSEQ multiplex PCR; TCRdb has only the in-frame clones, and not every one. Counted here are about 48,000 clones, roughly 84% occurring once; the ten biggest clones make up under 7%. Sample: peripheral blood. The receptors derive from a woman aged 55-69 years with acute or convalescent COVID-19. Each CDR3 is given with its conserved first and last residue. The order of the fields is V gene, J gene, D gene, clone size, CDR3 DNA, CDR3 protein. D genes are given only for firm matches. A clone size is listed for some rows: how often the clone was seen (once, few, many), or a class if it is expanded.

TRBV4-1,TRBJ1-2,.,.,TGCGCCAGCAGCCGCCACGGGAGCCAACGGGGTGGCTACACCTTC,CASSRHGSQRGGYTF
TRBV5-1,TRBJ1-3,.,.,TGCGCCAGCAGCTTGGATTCAGGGACTTGGAACACCATATATTTT,CASSLDSGTWNTIYF
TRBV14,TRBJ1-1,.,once,TGTGCCAGCAGCCTACGGGCGGGACCCCGGATCACTGAAGCTTTCTTT,CASSLRAGPRITEAFF
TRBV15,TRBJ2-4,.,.,TGTGCCACCAGCAGCGAAGAGATTCAGTACTTC,CATSSEEIQYF
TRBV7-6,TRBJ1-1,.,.,TGTGCCAGCAGCTCTACAGGGTCGGAAGCTTTCTTT,CASSSTGSEAFF
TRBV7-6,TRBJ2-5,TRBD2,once,TGTGCCAGCAGCTTAAATAGCGGGAGGGCCGGAGAGACCCAGTACTTC,CASSLNSGRAGETQYF
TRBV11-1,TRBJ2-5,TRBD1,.,TGTGCCAGCAGCAGGGACAGCCAAGAGACCCAGTACTTC,CASSRDSQETQYF
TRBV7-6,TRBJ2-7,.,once,TGTGCCAGCAGCTACACCAACGACGAGCAGTACTTC,CASSYTNDEQYF
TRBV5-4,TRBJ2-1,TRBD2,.,TGTGCCAGCAAACAACCGGGACTAGCGGGAGTCAATGAGCAGTTCTTC,CASKQPGLAGVNEQFF
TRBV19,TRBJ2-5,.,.,TGTGCCAGTAGTATGATAGGGACTCAAGAGACCCAGTACTTC,CASSMIGTQETQYF
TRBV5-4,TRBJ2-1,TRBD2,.,TGTGCCAGCAGCTTGCGACTAGCGGGGGATGAGCAGTTCTTC,CASSLRLAGDEQFF
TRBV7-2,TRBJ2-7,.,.,TGTGCCAGCAGCAAAGCAATCGGGGTCTCCTACGAGCAGTACTTC,CASSKAIGVSYEQYF
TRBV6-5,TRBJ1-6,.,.,TGTGCCAGCAGCAGGGTCCTTTATAATTCACCCCTCCACTTT,CASSRVLYNSPLHF
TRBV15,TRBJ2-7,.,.,TGTGCCACCAGCAGAGGCAGAAGTTACTCCTACGAGCAGTACTTC,CATSRGRSYSYEQYF
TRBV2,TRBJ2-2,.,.,TGTGCCAGCAGTTCTGGTCAGGTCAACACCGGGGAGCTGTTTTTT,CASSSGQVNTGELFF
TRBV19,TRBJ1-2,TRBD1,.,TGTGCCGTCCGGGAACAGGGGGTCTATGGCTACACCTTC,CAVREQGVYGYTF
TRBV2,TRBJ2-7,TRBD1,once,TGTGCCAGCCGCTTGGACAGGAGAGGGATCTCCTACGAGCAGTACTTC,CASRLDRRGISYEQYF
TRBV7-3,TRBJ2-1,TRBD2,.,TGTGCCAGCAGCTCAATAGCGCGGGGGAGGGGTTGGTCCTACAATGAGCAGTTCTTC,CASSSIARGRGWSYNEQFF
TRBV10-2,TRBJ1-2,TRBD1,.,TGCGCCAGCAAAGACAGGGGCGGGGCAGTCGGCTACACCTTC,CASKDRGGAVGYTF
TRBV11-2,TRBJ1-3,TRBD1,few,TGTGCCAGCAGCTTAGGGCAGGGGGCAACTGGAAACACCATATATTTT,CASSLGQGATGNTIYF
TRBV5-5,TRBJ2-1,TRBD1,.,TGTGCCAGCAGGGCCGGGACAGGGAAAAATGAGCAGTTCTTC,CASRAGTGKNEQFF
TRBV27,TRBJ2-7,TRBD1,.,TGTGCCAGCAGCCTAACACGACAGGGTATTCAGTACTTC,CASSLTRQGIQYF
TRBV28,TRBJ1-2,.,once,TGTGCCAGCAGTTTTGGGGAGTTCTATGGCTACACCTTC,CASSFGEFYGYTF
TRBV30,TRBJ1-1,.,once,TGTGCCTGTACCGCGGACAGGAACACTGAAGCTTTCTTT,CACTADRNTEAFF
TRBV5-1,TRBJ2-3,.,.,TGCGCCAGCTTACAGGGAGATACGCAGTATTTT,CASLQGDTQYF
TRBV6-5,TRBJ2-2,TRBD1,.,TGTGCCAGCAGCCCCGGGACAGGGGGTGGCGGGGAGCTGTTTTTT,CASSPGTGGGGELFF
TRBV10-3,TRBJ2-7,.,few,TGTGCCATCAGTGTTAGCGGAGCTGACTACGAGCAGTACTTC,CAISVSGADYEQYF
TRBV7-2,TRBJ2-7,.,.,TGTGCCAGCAGCCTATCCGGACTACCTAACTACGAGCAGTACTTC,CASSLSGLPNYEQYF
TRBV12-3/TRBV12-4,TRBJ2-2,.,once,TGTGCCAGCAGTGCGCTCGGGGAGCTGTTTTTT,CASSALGELFF
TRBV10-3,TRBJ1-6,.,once,TGTGCCATCAGGGAAGGGCCGGGGGGTAATTCACCCCTCCACTTT,CAIREGPGGNSPLHF
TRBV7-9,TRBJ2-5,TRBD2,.,TGTGCCAGCAGCTTAACCGGGCGGGGGGCCCAAGAGACCCAGTACTTC,CASSLTGRGAQETQYF
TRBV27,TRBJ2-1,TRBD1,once,TGTGCCAGCAGTTCCACCGACAGGGGGTTCAACAATGAGCAGTTCTTC,CASSSTDRGFNNEQFF
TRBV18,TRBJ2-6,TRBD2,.,TGTGCCAGCTCACCCCAGAGCGGGAGTCGTGTTGGGGCCAACGTCCTGACTTTC,CASSPQSGSRVGANVLTF
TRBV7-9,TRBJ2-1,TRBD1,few,TGTGCCAGCAGGGGTACAGGGGTGGATGAGCAGTTCTTC,CASRGTGVDEQFF
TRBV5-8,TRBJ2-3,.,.,TGTGCCAGCAGATATCTAGGAACAGATACGCAGTATTTT,CASRYLGTDTQYF
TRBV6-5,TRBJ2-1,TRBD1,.,TGTGCCAGCACCAGGACAGGGTTGGAGCAGTTCTTC,CASTRTGLEQFF
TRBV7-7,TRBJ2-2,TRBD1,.,TGTGCTAGCAGCCCCTCCTCCGACAGGGACGAGCTGTTTTTT,CASSPSSDRDELFF
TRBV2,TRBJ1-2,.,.,TGTGCCAGCAGTGACGATGGCTACACCTTC,CASSDDGYTF
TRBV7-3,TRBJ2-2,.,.,TGTGCCAGCAGCTTACAGAGGGCAGGCGGGGAGCTGTTTTTT,CASSLQRAGGELFF
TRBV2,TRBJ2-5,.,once,TGTGCCAGCAGGGGAGGGGGGAGTGAGTGGGAGACCCAGTACTTC,CASRGGGSEWETQYF
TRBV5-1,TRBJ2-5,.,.,TGCGCCAGCAGCTTGGAGGCACAGGGAGAGACCCAGTACTTC,CASSLEAQGETQYF
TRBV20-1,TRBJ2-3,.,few,TGCAGTGCTAGTATGCTAGTTGGAGATACGCAGTATTTT,CSASMLVGDTQYF
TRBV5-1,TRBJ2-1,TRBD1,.,TGCGCCAGCAGCCCAGGACAGGGAGCCTACAATGAGCAGTTCTTC,CASSPGQGAYNEQFF
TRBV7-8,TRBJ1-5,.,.,TGTGCCAGCAGCTTCGGAGCGGGAGGGGAGAAGCCCCAGCATTTT,CASSFGAGGEKPQHF
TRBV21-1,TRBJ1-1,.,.,TGTGCCAGCAGCAAAGTCCACCTTACCGGGACAGTTAATGAAGCTTTCTTT,CASSKVHLTGTVNEAFF
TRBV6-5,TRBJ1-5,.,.,TGTGCCAGCAGTCCAAGCGGGGGCAATCAGCCCCAGCATTTT,CASSPSGGNQPQHF
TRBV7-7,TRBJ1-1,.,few,TGTGCCAGCAGCCCGGGAATGAACACTGAAGCTTTCTTT,CASSPGMNTEAFF
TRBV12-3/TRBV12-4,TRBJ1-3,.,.,TGTGCCAGCAGTTTGGACAGCCAAAACACCATATATTTT,CASSLDSQNTIYF
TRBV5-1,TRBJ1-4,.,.,TGCGCCAGCAGCGGAAACAGTGCAACTAATGAAAAACTGTTTTTT,CASSGNSATNEKLFF